What follows describes a single TCR beta chain. What it binds is not known. The 5'RACE template-switching step produced TCR cDNA and added a universal primer site and UMIs. From the 5' RACE reads, TCRdb called clonotypes with MiXCR, one entry per CDR3 protein. The table shows a few hundred thousand distinct CDR3 sequences, with around 4.3% occurring only once. These data are taken from a study of T cells after yellow fever vaccination. Study-level points and caveats: The booster saw the reappearance of most primary-vaccination clones (approximately 97% CD4, roughly 90% CD8). Overall, a small share of clonotypes was seen in both CD4 and CD8 compartments. The secondary response was weaker, and its peak arrived faster, on day 5 versus 15.

The CDR3 extends over 14 amino acids. The germline V and J ends were trimmed by 5 bases and 8 bases, with 18 bases remaining between them. Germline V gene data show CDR1 as MNHEY and CDR2 as SVGAGI. Here the sequenced sample was PBMCs, taken 15 days after the yellow fever booster vaccination. This receptor was identified in a man between 18 and 29 years old who received the YFV17D yellow fever vaccine. This chain connects TRBV6-5 to TRBJ1-2, with D possibly TRBD1 on 6 matching bases. CDR3 nucleotides: TGTGCCAGCAGTGGCCAGGCAGGGGCGGGCGGCTACACCTTC. This gives the protein CASSGQAGAGGYTF.